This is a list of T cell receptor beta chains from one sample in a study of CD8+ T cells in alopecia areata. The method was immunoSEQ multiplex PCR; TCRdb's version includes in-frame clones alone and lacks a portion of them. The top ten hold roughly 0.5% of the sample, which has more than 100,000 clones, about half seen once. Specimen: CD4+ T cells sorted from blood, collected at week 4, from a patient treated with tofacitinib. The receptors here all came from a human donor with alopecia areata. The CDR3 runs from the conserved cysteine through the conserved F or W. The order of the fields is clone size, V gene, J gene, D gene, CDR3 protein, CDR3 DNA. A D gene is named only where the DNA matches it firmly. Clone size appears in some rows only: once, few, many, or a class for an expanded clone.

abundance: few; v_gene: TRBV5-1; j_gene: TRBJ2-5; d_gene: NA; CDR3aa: CASSRNGGRQETQYF; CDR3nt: TGCGCCAGCAGCAGGAACGGGGGACGCCAAGAGACCCAGTACTTC
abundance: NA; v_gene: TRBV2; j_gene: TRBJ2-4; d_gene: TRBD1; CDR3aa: CASRQGAAKNIQYF; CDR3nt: TGTGCCAGCAGGCAGGGGGCGGCCAAAAACATTCAGTACTTC
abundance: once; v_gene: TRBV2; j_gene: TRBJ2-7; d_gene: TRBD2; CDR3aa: CASSEVGTSGYEQYF; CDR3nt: TGTGCCAGCAGTGAGGTTGGGACTAGCGGCTACGAGCAGTACTTC
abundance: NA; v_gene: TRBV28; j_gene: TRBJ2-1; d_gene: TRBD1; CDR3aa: CASSLPPGQGPFF; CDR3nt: TGTGCCAGCAGTTTACCCCCGGGACAGGGACCGTTCTTC
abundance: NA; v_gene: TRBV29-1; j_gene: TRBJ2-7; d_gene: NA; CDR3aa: CSVKEGLDYEQYF; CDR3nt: TGCAGCGTTAAGGAAGGGCTGGACTACGAGCAGTACTTC
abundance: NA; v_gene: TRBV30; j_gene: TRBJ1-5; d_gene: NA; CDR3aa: CAWSDYRVNQPQHF; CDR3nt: TGTGCCTGGAGTGACTACAGGGTCAATCAGCCCCAGCATTTT
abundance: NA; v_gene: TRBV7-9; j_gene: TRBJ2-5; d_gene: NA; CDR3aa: CASSLNFQETQYF; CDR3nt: TGTGCTAGCAGCTTAAACTTTCAAGAGACCCAGTACTTC
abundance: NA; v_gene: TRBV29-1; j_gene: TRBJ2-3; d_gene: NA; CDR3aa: CSVRTLITDTQYF; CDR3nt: TGCAGCGTTCGTACACTGATCACAGATACGCAGTATTTT
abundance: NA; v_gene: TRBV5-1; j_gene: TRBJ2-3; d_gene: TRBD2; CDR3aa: CASSLREGDTQYF; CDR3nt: TGCGCCAGCAGCTTAAGGGAGGGAGATACGCAGTATTTT
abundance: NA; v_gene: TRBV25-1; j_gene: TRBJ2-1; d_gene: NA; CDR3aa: CASSTLRSSYNEQFF; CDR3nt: TGTGCCAGCAGTACGCTCAGGAGCTCCTACAATGAGCAGTTCTTC
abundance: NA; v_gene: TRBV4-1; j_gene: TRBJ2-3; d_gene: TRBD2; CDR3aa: CASSHPGLAGGPETDTQYF; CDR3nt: TGCGCCAGCAGCCACCCGGGACTAGCGGGAGGGCCCGAGACAGATACGCAGTATTTT
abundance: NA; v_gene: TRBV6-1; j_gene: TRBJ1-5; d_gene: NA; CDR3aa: CASSEGRGRNQPQHF; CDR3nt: TGTGCCAGCAGTGAAGGTAGAGGGAGGAATCAGCCCCAGCATTTT
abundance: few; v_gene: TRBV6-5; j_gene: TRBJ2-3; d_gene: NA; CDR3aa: CASAREATDTQYF; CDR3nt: TGTGCCAGCGCCAGGGAGGCCACAGATACGCAGTATTTT
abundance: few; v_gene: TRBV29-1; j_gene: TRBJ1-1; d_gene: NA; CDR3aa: CSVFRDPGAFF; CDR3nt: TGCAGCGTTTTCAGAGACCCCGGGGCTTTCTTT
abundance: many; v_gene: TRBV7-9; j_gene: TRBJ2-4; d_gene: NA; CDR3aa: CASSLRGGQNIQYF; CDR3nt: TGTGCCAGCAGCTTACGGGGTGGCCAAAACATTCAGTACTTC
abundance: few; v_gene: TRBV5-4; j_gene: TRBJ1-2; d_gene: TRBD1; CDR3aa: CASSYQDRDYGYTF; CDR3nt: TGTGCCAGCAGCTACCAGGACAGGGATTATGGCTACACCTTC
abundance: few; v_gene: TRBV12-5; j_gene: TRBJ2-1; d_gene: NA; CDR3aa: CASGTRGNHLIRDEQFF; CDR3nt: TGTGCTAGTGGTACCCGGGGGAATCACCTAATTCGGGATGAGCAGTTCTTC
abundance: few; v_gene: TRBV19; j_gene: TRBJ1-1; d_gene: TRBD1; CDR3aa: CASSPDRGRTEAFF; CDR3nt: TGTGCCAGTAGTCCGGACAGGGGGAGGACTGAAGCTTTCTTT
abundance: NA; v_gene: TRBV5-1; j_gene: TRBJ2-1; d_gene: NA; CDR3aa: CASSPRGDAQFF; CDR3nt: TGCGCCAGCAGCCCACGGGGCGACGCGCAGTTCTTC
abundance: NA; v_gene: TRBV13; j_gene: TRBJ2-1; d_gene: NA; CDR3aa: CASSSLAGYTYNEQFF; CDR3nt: TGTGCCAGCAGCTCCCTAGCCGGATACACCTACAATGAGCAGTTCTTC
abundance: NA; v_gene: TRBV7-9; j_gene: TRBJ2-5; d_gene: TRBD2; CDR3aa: CASSRGLAGLETQYF; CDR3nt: TGTGCCAGCAGCCGAGGACTAGCGGGATTGGAGACCCAGTACTTC
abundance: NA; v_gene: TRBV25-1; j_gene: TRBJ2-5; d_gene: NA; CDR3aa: CASSEYRSGQETQYF; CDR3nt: TGTGCCAGCAGTGAATATCGGTCAGGTCAAGAGACCCAGTACTTC
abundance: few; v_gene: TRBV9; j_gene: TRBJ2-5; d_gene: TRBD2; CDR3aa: CASSVGVAGRETQYF; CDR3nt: TGTGCCAGCAGCGTAGGAGTAGCGGGAAGAGAGACCCAGTACTTC
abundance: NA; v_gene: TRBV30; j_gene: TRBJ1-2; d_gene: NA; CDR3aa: CAWSTVGGYGYTF; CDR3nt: TGTGCCTGGAGTACGGTCGGGGGCTATGGCTACACCTTC
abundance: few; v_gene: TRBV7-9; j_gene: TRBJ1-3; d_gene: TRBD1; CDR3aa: CASSTLQGKGNTIYF; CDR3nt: TGTGCCAGCAGCACCTTACAGGGGAAGGGAAACACCATATATTTT
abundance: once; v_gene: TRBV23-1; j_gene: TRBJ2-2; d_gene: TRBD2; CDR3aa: CASSHGEGVWTGELFF; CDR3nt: TGCGCCAGCAGTCACGGGGAGGGAGTATGGACCGGGGAGCTGTTTTTT
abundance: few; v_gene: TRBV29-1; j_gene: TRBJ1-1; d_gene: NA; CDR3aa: CSVELGAFF; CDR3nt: TGCAGCGTCGAGTTGGGAGCTTTCTTT
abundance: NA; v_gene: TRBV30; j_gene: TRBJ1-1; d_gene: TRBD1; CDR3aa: CAWSLGTVTEAFF; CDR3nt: TGTGCCTGGAGCCTCGGGACAGTAACTGAAGCTTTCTTT
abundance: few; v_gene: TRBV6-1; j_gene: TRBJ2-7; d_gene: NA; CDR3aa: CASSEARQALSYEQYF; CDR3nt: TGTGCCAGCAGTGAAGCGCGGCAGGCTCTTTCCTACGAGCAGTACTTC
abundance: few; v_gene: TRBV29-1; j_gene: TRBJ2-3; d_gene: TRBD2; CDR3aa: CSVEDPTSGGGTDTQYF; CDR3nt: TGCAGCGTTGAAGACCCGACTAGCGGGGGAGGCACAGATACGCAGTATTTT
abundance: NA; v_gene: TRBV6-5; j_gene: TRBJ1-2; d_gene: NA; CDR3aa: CASSYSPGTYGYTF; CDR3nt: TGTGCCAGCAGTTACTCCCCGGGGACCTATGGCTACACCTTC
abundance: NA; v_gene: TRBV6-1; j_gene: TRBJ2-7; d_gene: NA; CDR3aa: CASTLTPSGQYF; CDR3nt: TGTGCCAGCACCTTGACCCCGAGCGGTCAGTACTTC
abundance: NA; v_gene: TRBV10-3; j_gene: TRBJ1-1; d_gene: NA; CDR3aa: CAISDPGRPNLNTEAFF; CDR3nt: TGTGCCATCAGTGACCCGGGCCGACCGAATTTGAACACTGAAGCTTTCTTT
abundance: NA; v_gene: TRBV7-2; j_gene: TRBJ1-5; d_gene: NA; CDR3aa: CASSLYPSGPQHF; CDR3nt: TGTGCCAGCAGCTTATATCCGTCGGGGCCCCAGCATTTT
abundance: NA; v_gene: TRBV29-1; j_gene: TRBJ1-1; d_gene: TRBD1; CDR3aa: CSGTGTVNTEAFF; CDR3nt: TGCAGCGGTACCGGGACAGTGAACACTGAAGCTTTCTTT
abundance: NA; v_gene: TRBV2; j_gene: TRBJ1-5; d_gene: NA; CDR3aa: CASSELLGRRAQPQHF; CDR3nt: TGTGCCAGCAGTGAACTTCTTGGCAGAAGGGCTCAGCCCCAGCATTTT
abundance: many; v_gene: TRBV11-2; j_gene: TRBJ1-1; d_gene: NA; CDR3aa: CASSLARVWTEAFF; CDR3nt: TGTGCCAGCAGCTTAGCTAGGGTCTGGACTGAAGCTTTCTTT
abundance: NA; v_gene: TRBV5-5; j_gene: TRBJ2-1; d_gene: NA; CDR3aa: CASSWAMGEQFF; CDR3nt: TGTGCCAGCAGCTGGGCAATGGGGGAGCAGTTCTTC
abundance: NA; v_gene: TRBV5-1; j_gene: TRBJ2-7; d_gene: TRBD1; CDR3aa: CASSLMGQAAYEQYF; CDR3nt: TGCGCCAGCAGCCTAATGGGACAGGCGGCCTACGAGCAGTACTTC
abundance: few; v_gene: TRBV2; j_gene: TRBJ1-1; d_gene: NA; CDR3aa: CVTAMNTEAFF; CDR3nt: TGTGTCACGGCAATGAACACTGAAGCTTTCTTT
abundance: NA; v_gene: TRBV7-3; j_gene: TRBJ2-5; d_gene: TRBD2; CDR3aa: CASSLSGEYQETQYF; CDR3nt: TGTGCCAGCAGCCTAAGCGGGGAGTACCAAGAGACCCAGTACTTC
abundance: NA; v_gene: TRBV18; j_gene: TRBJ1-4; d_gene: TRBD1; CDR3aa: CASSPSYGQGTEKLFF; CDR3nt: TGTGCCAGCTCACCCAGTTACGGACAGGGGACTGAAAAACTGTTTTTT
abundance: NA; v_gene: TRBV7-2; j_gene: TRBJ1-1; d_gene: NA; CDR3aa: CASSARGNTEAFF; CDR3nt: TGTGCCAGCAGCGCCCGAGGGAACACTGAAGCTTTCTTT
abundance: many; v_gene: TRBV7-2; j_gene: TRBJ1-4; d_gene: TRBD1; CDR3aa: CASSSRTGELFF; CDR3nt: TGTGCCAGCAGCTCCCGGACAGGGGAACTGTTTTTT
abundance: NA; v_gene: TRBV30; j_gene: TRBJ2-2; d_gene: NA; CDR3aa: CAWSATDSYTGELFF; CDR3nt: TGTGCCTGGAGTGCGACAGACAGCTACACCGGGGAGCTGTTTTTT